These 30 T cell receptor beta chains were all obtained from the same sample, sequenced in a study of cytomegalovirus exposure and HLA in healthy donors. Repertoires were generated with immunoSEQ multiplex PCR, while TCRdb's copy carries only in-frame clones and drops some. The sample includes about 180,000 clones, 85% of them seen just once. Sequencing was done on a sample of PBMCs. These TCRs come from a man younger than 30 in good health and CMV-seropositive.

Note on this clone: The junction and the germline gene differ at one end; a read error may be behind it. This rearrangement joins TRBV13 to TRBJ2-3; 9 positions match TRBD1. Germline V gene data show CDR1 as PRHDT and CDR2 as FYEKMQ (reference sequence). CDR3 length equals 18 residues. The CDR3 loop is CASSLGQGWGDDTDTQYF. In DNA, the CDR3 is TGTGCCAGCAGCCTAGGACAGGGGTGGGGGGACGACACAGATACGCAGTATTTT.

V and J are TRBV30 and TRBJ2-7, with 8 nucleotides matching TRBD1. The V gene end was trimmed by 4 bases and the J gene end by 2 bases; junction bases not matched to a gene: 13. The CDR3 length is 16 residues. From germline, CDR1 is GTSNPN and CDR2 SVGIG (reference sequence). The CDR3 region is CAWTLARGQYTYEQYF. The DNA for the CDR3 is TGTGCCTGGACCCTCGCCAGGGGGCAATACACCTACGAGCAGTACTTC.

CDR3 coding DNA: TGTGCCAGCAGTTTGACAGCTAGCAATCAGCCCCAGCATTTT. It translates to CASSLTASNQPQHF. The chain employs TRBV28 and TRBJ1-5; a possible D gene is TRBD1 (5 bases). This CDR3 is 14 amino acids long. Trimming left V 3 bases short and J 0 bases short, with 6 bases between. CDR1 is MDHEN and CDR2 is SYDVKM in the germline V gene.

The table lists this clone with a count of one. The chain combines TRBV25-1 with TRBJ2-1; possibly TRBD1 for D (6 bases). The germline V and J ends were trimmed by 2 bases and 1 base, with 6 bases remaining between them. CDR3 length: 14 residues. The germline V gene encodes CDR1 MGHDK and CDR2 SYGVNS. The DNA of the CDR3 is TGTGCCAGCAGTGAACAGGGGTCCTACAATGAGCAGTTCTTC. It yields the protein CASSEQGSYNEQFF. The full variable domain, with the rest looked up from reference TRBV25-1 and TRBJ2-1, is EADIYQTPRYLVIGTGKKITLECSQTMGHDKMYWYQQDPGMELHLIHYSYGVNSTEKGDLSSESTVSRIRTEHFPLTLESARPSHTSQYLCASSEQGSYNEQFFGPGTRLTVL.

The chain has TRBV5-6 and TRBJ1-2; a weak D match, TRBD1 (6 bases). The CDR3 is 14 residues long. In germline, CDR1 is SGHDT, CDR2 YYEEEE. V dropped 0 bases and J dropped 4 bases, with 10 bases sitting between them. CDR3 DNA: TGTGCCAGCAGCTTGGGCAGGGGCGTCTATGGCTACACCTTC. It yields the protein CASSLGRGVYGYTF.

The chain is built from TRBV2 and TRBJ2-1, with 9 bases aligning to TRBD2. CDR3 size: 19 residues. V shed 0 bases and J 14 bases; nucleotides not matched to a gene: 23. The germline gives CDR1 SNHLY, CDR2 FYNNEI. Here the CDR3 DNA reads TGTGCCAGCAGTGAAGCAGGGAGTAGCGGGAGCCCCAGACATTTCGAGAAGTTCTTC. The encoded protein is CASSEAGSSGSPRHFEKFF.

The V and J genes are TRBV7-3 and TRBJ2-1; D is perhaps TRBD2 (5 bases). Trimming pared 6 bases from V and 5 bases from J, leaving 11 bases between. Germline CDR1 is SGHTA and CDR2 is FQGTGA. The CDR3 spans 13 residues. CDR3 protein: CASSPDWDNEQFF. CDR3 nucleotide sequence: TGTGCCAGCAGTCCGGACTGGGACAATGAGCAGTTCTTC. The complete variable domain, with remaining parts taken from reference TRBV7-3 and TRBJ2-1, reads GAGVSQTPSNKVTEKGKYVELRCDPISGHTALYWYRQSLGQGPEFLIYFQGTGAADDSGLPNDRFFAVRPEGSVSTLKIQRTERGDSAVYLCASSPDWDNEQFFGPGTRLTVL.

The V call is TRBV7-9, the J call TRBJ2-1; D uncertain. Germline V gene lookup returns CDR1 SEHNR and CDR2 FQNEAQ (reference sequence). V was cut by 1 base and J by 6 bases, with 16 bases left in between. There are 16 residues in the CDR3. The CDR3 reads CASSLDSGALGNEQFF. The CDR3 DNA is TGTGCCAGCAGCTTAGATTCAGGTGCCCTCGGCAATGAGCAGTTCTTC.

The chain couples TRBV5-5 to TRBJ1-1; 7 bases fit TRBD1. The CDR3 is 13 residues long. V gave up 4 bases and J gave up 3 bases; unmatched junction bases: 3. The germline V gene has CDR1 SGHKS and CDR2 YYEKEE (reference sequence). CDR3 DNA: TGTGCCAGCAGCGTCGACAGGGACACTGAAGCTTTCTTT. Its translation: CASSVDRDTEAFF.

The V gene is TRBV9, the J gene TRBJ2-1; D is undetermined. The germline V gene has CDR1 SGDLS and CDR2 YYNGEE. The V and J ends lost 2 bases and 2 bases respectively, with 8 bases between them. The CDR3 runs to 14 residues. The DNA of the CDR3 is TGTGCCAGCAGCGTGAACTCACCCTACAATGAGCAGTTCTTC. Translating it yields CASSVNSPYNEQFF.

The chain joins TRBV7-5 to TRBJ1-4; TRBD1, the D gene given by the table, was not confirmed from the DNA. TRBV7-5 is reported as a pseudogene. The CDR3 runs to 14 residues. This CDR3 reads CARSPGQYPEKLFF. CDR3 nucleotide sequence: TGTGCCAGAAGCCCGGGACAGTATCCTGAAAAACTGTTTTTT.

In DNA, the CDR3 is TGTGCCAGCAGCTTAGCTATCGGACAGGGAAACAACGAGCAGTACTTC. This translates into CASSLAIGQGNNEQYF. The rearrangement links TRBV7-9 to TRBJ2-7, with 8 positions matching TRBD1. This CDR3 has 16 amino acids. V dropped 0 bases and J dropped 5; count of bases not matched to a gene: 9. Germline V gene lookup returns CDR1 SEHNR and CDR2 FQNEAQ (reference sequence).

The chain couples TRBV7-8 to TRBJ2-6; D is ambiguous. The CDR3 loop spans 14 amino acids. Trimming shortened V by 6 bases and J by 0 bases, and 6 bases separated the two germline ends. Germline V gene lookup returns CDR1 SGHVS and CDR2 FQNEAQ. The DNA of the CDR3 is TGTGCCAGCAGACTTAGCTCTGGGGCCAACGTCCTGACTTTC. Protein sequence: CASRLSSGANVLTF.

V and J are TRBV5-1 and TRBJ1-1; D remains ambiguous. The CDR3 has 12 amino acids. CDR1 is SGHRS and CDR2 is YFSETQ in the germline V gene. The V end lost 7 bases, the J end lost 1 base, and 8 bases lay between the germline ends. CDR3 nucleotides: TGCGCCAGCTCCGGGGAGAACACTGAAGCTTTCTTT. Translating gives CASSGENTEAFF.

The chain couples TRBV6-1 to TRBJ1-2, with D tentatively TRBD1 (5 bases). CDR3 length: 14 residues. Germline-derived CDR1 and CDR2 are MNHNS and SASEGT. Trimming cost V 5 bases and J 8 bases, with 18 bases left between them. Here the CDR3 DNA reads TGTGCCAGCAGTACCCTGGGGGGGTGGGAGGGCTACACCTTC. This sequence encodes CASSTLGGWEGYTF.

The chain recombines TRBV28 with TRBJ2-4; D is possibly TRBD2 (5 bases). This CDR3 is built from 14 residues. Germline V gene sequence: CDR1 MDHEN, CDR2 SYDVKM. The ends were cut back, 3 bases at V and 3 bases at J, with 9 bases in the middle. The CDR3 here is CASSLRDDKNIQYF. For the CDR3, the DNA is TGTGCCAGCAGTTTGAGGGATGACAAAAACATTCAGTACTTC.

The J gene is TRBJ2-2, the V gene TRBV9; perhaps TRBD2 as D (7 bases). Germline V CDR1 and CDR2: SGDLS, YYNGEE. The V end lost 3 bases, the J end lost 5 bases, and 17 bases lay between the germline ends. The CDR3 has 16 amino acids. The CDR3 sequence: CASSAPQKGGTGELFF. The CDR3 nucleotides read TGTGCCAGCAGCGCACCCCAAAAGGGGGGGACCGGGGAGCTGTTTTTT.

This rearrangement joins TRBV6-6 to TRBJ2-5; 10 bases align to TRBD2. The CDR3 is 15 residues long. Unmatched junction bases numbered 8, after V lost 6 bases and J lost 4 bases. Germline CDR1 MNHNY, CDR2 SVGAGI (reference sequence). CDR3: CASRRSGGARETQYF. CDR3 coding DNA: TGTGCCAGCAGGAGAAGCGGGGGGGCTAGAGAGACCCAGTACTTC.

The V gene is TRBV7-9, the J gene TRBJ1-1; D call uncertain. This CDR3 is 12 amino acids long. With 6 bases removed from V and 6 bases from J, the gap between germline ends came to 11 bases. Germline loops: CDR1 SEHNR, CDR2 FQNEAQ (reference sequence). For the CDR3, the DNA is TGTGCCAGCAGACTTAGCCTTTCTGAAGCTTTCTTT. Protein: CASRLSLSEAFF.

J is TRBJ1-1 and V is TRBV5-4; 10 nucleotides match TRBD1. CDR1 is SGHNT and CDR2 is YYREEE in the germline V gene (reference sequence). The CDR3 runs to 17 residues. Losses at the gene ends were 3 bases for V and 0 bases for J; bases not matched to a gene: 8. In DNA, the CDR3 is TGTGCCAGCAGCTCTAACCTGGACAGGGGGTTGAACACTGAAGCTTTCTTT. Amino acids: CASSSNLDRGLNTEAFF.

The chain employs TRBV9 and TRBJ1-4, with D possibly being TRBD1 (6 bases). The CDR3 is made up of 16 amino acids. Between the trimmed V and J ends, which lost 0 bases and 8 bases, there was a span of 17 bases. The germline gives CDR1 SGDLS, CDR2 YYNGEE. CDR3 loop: CASSVGFGGRREKLFF. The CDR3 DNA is TGTGCCAGCAGCGTAGGTTTCGGGGGGCGTAGGGAAAAACTGTTTTTT.

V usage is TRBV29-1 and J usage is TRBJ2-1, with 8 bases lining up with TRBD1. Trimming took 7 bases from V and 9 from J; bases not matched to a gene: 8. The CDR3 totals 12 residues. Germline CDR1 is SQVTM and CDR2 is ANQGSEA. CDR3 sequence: CSADRGSTEQFF. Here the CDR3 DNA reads TGCAGCGCTGACAGGGGAAGTACTGAGCAGTTCTTC.

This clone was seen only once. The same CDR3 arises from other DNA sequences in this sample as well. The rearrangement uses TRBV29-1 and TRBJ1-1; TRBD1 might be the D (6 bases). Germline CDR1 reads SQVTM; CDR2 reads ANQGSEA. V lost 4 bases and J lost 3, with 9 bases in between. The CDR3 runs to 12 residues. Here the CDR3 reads CSVGRGDTEAFF. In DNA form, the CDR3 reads TGCAGCGTTGGCAGGGGAGACACTGAAGCTTTCTTT. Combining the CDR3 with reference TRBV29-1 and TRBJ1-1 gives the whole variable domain SAVISQKPSRDICQRGTSLTIQCQVDSQVTMMFWYRQQPGQSLTLIATANQGSEATYESGFVIDKFPISRPNLTFSTLTVSNMSPEDSSIYLCSVGRGDTEAFFGQGTRLTVV.

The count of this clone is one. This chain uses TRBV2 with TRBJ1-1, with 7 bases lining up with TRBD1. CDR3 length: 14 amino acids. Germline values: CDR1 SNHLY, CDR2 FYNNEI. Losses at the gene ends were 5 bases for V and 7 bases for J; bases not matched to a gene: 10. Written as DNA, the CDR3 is TGTGCCAGCAGTCCCACAGGGGAACAAAATGAAGCTTTCTTT. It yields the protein CASSPTGEQNEAFF.

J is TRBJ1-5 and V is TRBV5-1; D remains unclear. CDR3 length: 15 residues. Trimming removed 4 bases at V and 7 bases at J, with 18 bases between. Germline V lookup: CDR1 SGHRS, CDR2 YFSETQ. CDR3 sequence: CASSPGTDSRQPQHF. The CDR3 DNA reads TGCGCCAGCAGCCCAGGAACAGATTCAAGACAGCCCCAGCATTTT.

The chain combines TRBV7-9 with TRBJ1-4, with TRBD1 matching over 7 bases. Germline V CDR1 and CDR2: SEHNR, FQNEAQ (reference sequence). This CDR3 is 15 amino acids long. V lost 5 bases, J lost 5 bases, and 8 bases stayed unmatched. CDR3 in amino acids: CASSPDRALNEKLFF. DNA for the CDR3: TGTGCCAGCAGCCCCGACAGGGCCCTCAATGAAAAACTGTTTTTT.

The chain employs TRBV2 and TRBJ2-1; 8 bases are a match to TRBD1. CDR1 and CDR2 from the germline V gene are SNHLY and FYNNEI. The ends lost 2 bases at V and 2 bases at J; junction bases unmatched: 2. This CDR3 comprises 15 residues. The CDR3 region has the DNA TGTGCCAGCAGTGAACAGGGGGCCACCTACAATGAGCAGTTCTTC. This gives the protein CASSEQGATYNEQFF.

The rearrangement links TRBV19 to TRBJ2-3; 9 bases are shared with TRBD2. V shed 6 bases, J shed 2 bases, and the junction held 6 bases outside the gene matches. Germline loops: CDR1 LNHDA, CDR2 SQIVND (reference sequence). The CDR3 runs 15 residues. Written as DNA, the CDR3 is TGTGCCAGTAGATTCCTAGCGGGGTCCACAGATACGCAGTATTTT. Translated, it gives CASRFLAGSTDTQYF.

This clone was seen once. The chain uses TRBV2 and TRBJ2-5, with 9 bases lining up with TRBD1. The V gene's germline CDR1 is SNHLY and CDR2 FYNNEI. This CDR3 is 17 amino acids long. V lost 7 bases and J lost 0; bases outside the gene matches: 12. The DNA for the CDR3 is TGTGCCAGCACCAACGATCGGGACAGGGATCACCAAGAGACCCAGTACTTC. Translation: CASTNDRDRDHQETQYF.

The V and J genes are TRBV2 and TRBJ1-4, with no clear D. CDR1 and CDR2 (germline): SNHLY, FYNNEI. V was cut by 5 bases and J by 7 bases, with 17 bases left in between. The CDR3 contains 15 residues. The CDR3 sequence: CASSFNGGDGEKLFF. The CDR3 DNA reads TGTGCCAGCAGTTTCAACGGAGGAGATGGTGAAAAACTGTTTTTT. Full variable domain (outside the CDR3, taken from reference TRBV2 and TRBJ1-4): EPEVTQTPSHQVTQMGQEVILRCVPISNHLYFYWYRQILGQKVEFLVSFYNNEISEKSEIFDDQFSVERPDGSNFTLKIRSTKLEDSAMYFCASSFNGGDGEKLFFGSGTQLSVL.